This T cell receptor beta chain was captured by sequencing in a study of blood T cell repertoires in COVID-19. The method was immunoSEQ multiplex PCR; TCRdb's version includes in-frame clones alone and lacks a portion of them. Of around 100,000 clones in the sample, about 85% are singletons; the top ten hold 2.1%. Germline V gene sequence: CDR1 MNHNY, CDR2 SVGAGI (reference sequence). The CDR3 covers 16 residues. With 0 bases removed from V and 3 bases from J, the gap between germline ends came to 15 bases. The sequence derives from a human donor in a cohort sampled during active COVID-19. The J gene is TRBJ2-7, the V gene TRBV6-6; D is ambiguous. Material for sequencing was peripheral blood. CDR3 region: CASSYSALSPSYEQYF. Here the CDR3 DNA reads TGTGCCAGCAGTTACTCGGCTCTCTCCCCTAGCTACGAGCAGTACTTC.